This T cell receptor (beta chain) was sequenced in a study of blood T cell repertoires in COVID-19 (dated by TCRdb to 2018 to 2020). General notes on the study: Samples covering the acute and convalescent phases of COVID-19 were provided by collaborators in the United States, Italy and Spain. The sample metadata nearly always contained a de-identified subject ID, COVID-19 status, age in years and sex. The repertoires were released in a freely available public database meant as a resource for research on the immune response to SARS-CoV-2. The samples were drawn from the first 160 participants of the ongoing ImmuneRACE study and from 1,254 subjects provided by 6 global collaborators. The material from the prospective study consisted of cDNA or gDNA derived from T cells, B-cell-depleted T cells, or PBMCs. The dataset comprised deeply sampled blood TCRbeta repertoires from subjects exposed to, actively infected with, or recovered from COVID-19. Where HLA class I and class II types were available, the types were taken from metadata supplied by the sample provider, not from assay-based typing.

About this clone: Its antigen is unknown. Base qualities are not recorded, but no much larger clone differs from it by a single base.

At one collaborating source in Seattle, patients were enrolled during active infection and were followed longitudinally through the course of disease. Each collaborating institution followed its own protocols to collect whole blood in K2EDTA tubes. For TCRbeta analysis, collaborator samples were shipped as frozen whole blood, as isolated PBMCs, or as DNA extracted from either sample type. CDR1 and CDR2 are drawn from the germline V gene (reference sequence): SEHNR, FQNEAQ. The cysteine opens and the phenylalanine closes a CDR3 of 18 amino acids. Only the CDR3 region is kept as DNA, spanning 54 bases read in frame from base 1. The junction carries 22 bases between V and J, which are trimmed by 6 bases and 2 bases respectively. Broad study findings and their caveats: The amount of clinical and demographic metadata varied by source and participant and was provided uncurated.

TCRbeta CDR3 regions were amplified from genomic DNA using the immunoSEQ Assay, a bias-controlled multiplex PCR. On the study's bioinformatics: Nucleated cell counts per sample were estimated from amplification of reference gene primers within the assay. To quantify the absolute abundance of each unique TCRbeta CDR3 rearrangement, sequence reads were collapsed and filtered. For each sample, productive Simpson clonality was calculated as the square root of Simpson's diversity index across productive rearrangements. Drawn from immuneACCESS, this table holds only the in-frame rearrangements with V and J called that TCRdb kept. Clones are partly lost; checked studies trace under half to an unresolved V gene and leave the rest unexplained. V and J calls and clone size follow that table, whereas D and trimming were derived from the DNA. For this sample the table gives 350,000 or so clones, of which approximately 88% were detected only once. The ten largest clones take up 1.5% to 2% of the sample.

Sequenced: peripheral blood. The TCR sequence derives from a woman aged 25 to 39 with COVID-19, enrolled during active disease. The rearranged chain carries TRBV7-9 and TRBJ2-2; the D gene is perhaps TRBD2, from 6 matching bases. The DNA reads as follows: TGTGCCAGCAGTCCGGATCCGGGACTTGGGGGAAACACCGGGGAGCTGTTTTTT. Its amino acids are CASSPDPGLGGNTGELFF.